This T cell receptor beta chain was captured by sequencing in a study of T cells in Graves' hyperthyroidism and ophthalmopathy. Hyperthyroidism was newly diagnosed in patients aged 18 to 65 (duration under 2 months). Orbital computed tomography and thyroid ultrasound, together with serum TRAb and thyroxine and clinical symptoms, were used for diagnoses. What was amplified from RNA transcripts were TCR beta CDR3 regions. TCR CDR3 regions were first amplified by RT-PCR with HTBI primers. TCRdb reprocessed the multiplex PCR reads via MiXCR and lists one record per CDR3 protein. The table lists about 360,000 distinct CDR3 sequences, 19% of them singletons. This clonotype appeared a single time. A much larger clone lies a single base off, so this may be a read error. This receptor was identified in a woman under 30 with Graves' hyperthyroidism. The specimen was blood.

The CDR3 sequence: CASSRDLDQGTQYF. The CDR3 DNA sequence: TGTGCCAGCTCACGGGACTTAGACCAAGGGACCCAGTACTTC. The chain carries TRBV18 and TRBJ2-5, with D perhaps TRBD2 (6 bases). This CDR3 has 14 amino acids. Germline V CDR1 and CDR2: KGHSH, LQKENI.